A single sample is the source of the 21 T cell receptor beta chains below, sequenced in a study of cytomegalovirus exposure and HLA in healthy donors. The protocol was immunoSEQ multiplex PCR, while the TCRdb copy is restricted to in-frame clones and leaves out a portion. The repertoire consists of over 200,000 clones, with around 86% occurring once and the leading ten covering 2%. Sequencing used PBMCs. The source of these receptors is a woman aged 18-35 years in good health and CMV-seropositive.

The V gene is TRBV6-1, the J gene TRBJ1-1; TRBD1 might be the D (5 bases). The CDR3 loop spans 13 amino acids. Trimming left V 6 bases short and J 7 bases short, with 15 bases between. Germline V gives CDR1 MNHNS, CDR2 SASEGT. This chain's CDR3 is CASSPGGDGEAFF. The CDR3, as DNA: TGTGCCAGCAGCCCTGGAGGGGATGGTGAAGCTTTCTTT.

The CDR3 nucleotides are TGTGCCAGCAGGAACAGGGAAAGGGATGAGCAGTTCTTC. Amino acids: CASRNRERDEQFF. The chain employs TRBV4-2 and TRBJ2-1, with D maybe TRBD1 (6 bases). The germline gives CDR1 LGHNA, CDR2 YNFKEQ. The germline V and J ends were trimmed by 6 bases and 8 bases, with 14 bases remaining between them. This CDR3 contains 13 residues.

This rearrangement joins TRBV5-1 to TRBJ2-7; TRBD1 aligns across 11 bases. With V trimmed by 2 bases and J by 3 bases, 1 base remained unmatched. The CDR3 loop spans 14 amino acids. Germline-derived CDR1 and CDR2 are SGHRS and YFSETQ. This CDR3 reads CASSFGTGGYEQYF. In nucleotides, the CDR3 is TGCGCCAGCAGCTTTGGGACAGGGGGCTACGAGCAGTACTTC.

The chain employs TRBV19 and TRBJ1-5, with D uncertain. The V gene's germline CDR1 is LNHDA and CDR2 SQIVND (reference sequence). The CDR3 contains 15 residues. The germline V and J ends were trimmed by 2 bases and 4 bases, with 12 bases remaining between them. CDR3 loop: CASSINAADNQPQHF. CDR3 DNA: TGTGCCAGTAGTATAAACGCGGCGGATAATCAGCCCCAGCATTTT.

The rearrangement links TRBV20-1 to TRBJ2-1, with 8 bases that match TRBD2. The germline gives CDR1 DFQATT, CDR2 SNEGSKA (reference sequence). V shed 6 bases, J shed 15 bases, and the junction held 10 bases outside the gene matches. The CDR3 runs to 11 residues. The CDR3 protein is CSASPRLAMFF. Here the CDR3 DNA reads TGCAGTGCGAGCCCCCGACTAGCGATGTTCTTC.

In this sample, this clone turned up a few times. The chain couples TRBV2 to TRBJ1-2, with D possibly matching TRBD1 (6 bases). Germline CDR1 and CDR2: SNHLY and FYNNEI. The CDR3 sequence is 14 residues long. Deletions cut 0 bases from V and 8 bases from J, with 13 bases between. Here the CDR3 reads CASSEADSFEGYTF. The CDR3, as DNA: TGTGCCAGCAGTGAAGCGGACAGCTTTGAGGGCTACACCTTC.

The chain links TRBV2 to TRBJ2-2; 11 nucleotides agree with TRBD1. The length of the CDR3 is 16 residues. The V gene's germline CDR1 is SNHLY and CDR2 FYNNEI. The V gene end was trimmed by 6 bases and the J gene end by 3 bases; junction bases not matched to a gene: 6. CDR3 sequence reads: CASRPGQGADTGELFF. Here the CDR3 DNA reads TGTGCCAGCAGACCTGGACAGGGGGCGGACACCGGGGAGCTGTTTTTT.

The CDR3: CASSFELFGETQYF. In nucleotides, the CDR3 is TGTGCCAGCAGCTTCGAGCTCTTCGGGGAGACCCAGTACTTC. J is TRBJ2-5 and V is TRBV13; D gene ambiguous. Germline loops: CDR1 PRHDT, CDR2 FYEKMQ (reference sequence). The CDR3 is 14 amino acids. Trimming left V 3 bases short and J 5 bases short, with 13 bases between. The full variable domain, its missing parts supplied by reference TRBV13 and TRBJ2-5, is AAGVIQSPRHLIKEKRETATLKCYPIPRHDTVYWYQQGPGQDPQFLISFYEKMQSDKGSIPDRFSAQQFSDYHSELNMSSLELGDSALYFCASSFELFGETQYFGPGTRLLVL.

The V gene is TRBV9, the J gene TRBJ2-2; TRBD1 agrees at 8 bases. This CDR3 spans 15 amino acids. Germline V lookup: CDR1 SGDLS, CDR2 YYNGEE. Germline trimming cut 4 bases from V and 4 bases from J; bases unmatched to any gene: 6. Here the CDR3 reads CASSQWDRSTGELFF. The CDR3 DNA sequence: TGTGCCAGCAGCCAATGGGACAGGAGCACCGGGGAGCTGTTTTTT.

V is TRBV7-9 and J is TRBJ1-4; no definite D call. The CDR3 loop spans 16 amino acids. Germline V CDR1 and CDR2: SEHNR, FQNEAQ (reference sequence). Trimming took 2 bases from V and 0 from J, leaving 10 bases between them. CDR3 sequence: CASSLRGSATNEKLFF. In DNA, the CDR3 is TGTGCCAGCAGCTTACGGGGTAGTGCAACTAATGAAAAACTGTTTTTT.

This rearrangement joins TRBV5-1 to TRBJ2-7; 10 nucleotides agree with TRBD1. With 1 base clipped from V and 5 bases from J, the junction kept 3 bases outside the gene matches. The CDR3 is 14 amino acids. The germline V gene has CDR1 SGHRS and CDR2 YFSETQ. CDR3 sequence reads: CASSLWGQGNEQYF. DNA of the CDR3: TGCGCCAGCAGCTTGTGGGGACAGGGGAACGAGCAGTACTTC.

This chain links TRBV27 with TRBJ1-4, with D perhaps matching TRBD1 (6 bases). There are 15 residues in the CDR3. Germline assignment: CDR1 MNHEY and CDR2 SMNVEV (reference sequence). Between the trimmed V and J ends, which lost 6 bases and 5 bases, there was a span of 16 bases. Here the CDR3 DNA reads TGTGCCAGCAGAGGGTGGACAGAAACGAATGAAAAACTGTTTTTT. This gives the protein CASRGWTETNEKLFF.

J is TRBJ2-7 and V is TRBV6-1; 10 bases match TRBD1. Germline V gene lookup returns CDR1 MNHNS and CDR2 SASEGT. The CDR3 extends over 12 amino acids. In nucleotides, the CDR3 is TGTGGCGCGGACAGGGGGTTTAACGAGCAGTACTTC. It translates to CGADRGFNEQYF.

This clone was detected once. The chain couples TRBV6-1 to TRBJ2-3; 7 positions match TRBD1. The germline V gene encodes CDR1 MNHNS and CDR2 SASEGT. The CDR3 sequence is 13 residues long. Trimming took 6 bases from V and 8 from J; bases not matched to a gene: 8. CDR3 sequence reads: CASSGQDVGTQYF. The CDR3 DNA reads as TGTGCCAGCAGCGGACAGGACGTCGGTACGCAGTATTTT.

The chain joins TRBV25-1 to TRBJ2-5; D is possibly TRBD2 (7 bases). CDR3 length: 14 residues. The V gene lost 5 bases and the J gene lost 3 bases, with 13 bases spanning the gap. CDR1 and CDR2 (germline): MGHDK, SYGVNS. CDR3 sequence reads: CASSSLGGEETQYF. CDR3 DNA: TGTGCCAGCAGTTCATTAGGGGGGGAAGAGACCCAGTACTTC.

V and J are TRBV27 and TRBJ2-3, with 12 bases identical to TRBD2. Germline CDR1 and CDR2: MNHEY and SMNVEV (reference sequence). This CDR3 is 14 amino acids long. V lost 9 bases to trimming and J lost 5 bases; unmatched junction nucleotides: 6. The CDR3 nucleotides are TGTGCCAGTCGACTAGCGGGAGCTAAAGATACGCAGTATTTT. Amino acids: CASRLAGAKDTQYF.

The V gene is TRBV6-5, the J gene TRBJ2-7, with a weak D call TRBD1 (5 bases). CDR1 and CDR2 from the germline V gene are MNHEY and SVGAGI. This CDR3 contains 15 residues. The V end lost 2 bases, the J end lost 3 bases, and 14 bases lay between the germline ends. This chain's CDR3 is CASSYRTPPIYEQYF. In DNA form, the CDR3 reads TGTGCCAGCAGTTACCGGACACCGCCTATCTACGAGCAGTACTTC.

This clone was observed a few times. The genes are TRBV2 and TRBJ2-1; D unclear. Trimming left V 4 bases short and J 11 bases short, with 9 bases between. The germline gives CDR1 SNHLY, CDR2 FYNNEI. This CDR3 comprises 11 residues. CDR3 loop: CASSGRSKQFF. The CDR3 nucleotides read TGTGCCAGCAGTGGTAGATCTAAGCAGTTCTTC.

The chain recombines TRBV5-6 with TRBJ1-2, with 10 bases lining up with TRBD1. With V trimmed by 4 bases and J by 1 base, 13 bases remained unmatched. CDR3 size: 18 residues. Germline loops: CDR1 SGHDT, CDR2 YYEEEE. The CDR3 here is CASSLRIARDRGNYGYTF. As DNA, the CDR3 is TGTGCCAGCAGCCTGAGAATTGCCCGGGACAGGGGTAACTATGGCTACACCTTC.

The chain has TRBV2 and TRBJ2-7; 7 bases map to TRBD2. From germline, CDR1 is SNHLY and CDR2 FYNNEI. V dropped 2 bases and J dropped 6; count of bases not matched to a gene: 7. The CDR3 is 14 residues long. CDR3 sequence reads: CASSESSSGSEQYF. The DNA for the CDR3 is TGTGCCAGCAGTGAATCCAGTAGCGGGTCCGAGCAGTACTTC.

The chain employs TRBV27 and TRBJ1-1; weak D call: TRBD1 (6 bases). The CDR3 has 14 residues. The germline V and J ends were trimmed by 7 bases and 5 bases, with 17 bases remaining between them. The germline V gene has CDR1 MNHEY and CDR2 SMNVEV (reference sequence). This CDR3 reads CASTDLGGGTEAFF. CDR3 sequence (DNA): TGTGCCAGCACGGACCTTGGGGGCGGGACTGAAGCTTTCTTT.